The following is a T cell receptor beta chain sequence with its context. Method: immunoSEQ multiplex PCR; TCRdb's copy keeps in-frame clones and lacks some. The sample lists about 5,000 clones, 81% seen once, with 6.1% in the top ten. The data stem from a study of T cell repertoires in ileal Crohn's disease. The CDR3 has 14 residues. The trim removed 5 bases at V and 3 bases at J, leaving 5 bases unmatched. Germline loops: CDR1 KGHSH, CDR2 LQKENI. Patients were adults with ileal or ileocolonic Crohn's disease needing resection. Sequenced input: ileal tissue. The chain joins TRBV18 to TRBJ2-5; TRBD2 matches at 8 bases. The receptor comes from an adult with Crohn's disease. CDR3 amino acids: CASSGRGAEETQYF. The CDR3, as DNA: TGTGCCAGCTCAGGGCGGGGGGCCGAAGAGACCCAGTACTTC. The full variable domain, with the rest looked up from reference TRBV18 and TRBJ2-5, is NAGVMQNPRHLVRRRGQEARLRCSPMKGHSHVYWYRQLPEEGLKFMVYLQKENIIDESGMPKERFSAEFPKEGPSILRIQQVVRGDSAAYFCASSGRGAEETQYFGPGTRLLVL.